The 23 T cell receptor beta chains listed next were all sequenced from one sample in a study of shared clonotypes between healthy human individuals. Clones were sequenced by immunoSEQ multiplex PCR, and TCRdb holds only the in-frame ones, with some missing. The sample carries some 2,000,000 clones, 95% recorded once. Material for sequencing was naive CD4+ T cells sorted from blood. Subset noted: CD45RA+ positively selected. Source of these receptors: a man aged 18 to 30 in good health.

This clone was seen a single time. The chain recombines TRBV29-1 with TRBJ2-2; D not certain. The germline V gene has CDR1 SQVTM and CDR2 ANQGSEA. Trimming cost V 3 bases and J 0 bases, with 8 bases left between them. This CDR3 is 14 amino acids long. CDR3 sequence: CSVEETANTGELFF. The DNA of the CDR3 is TGCAGCGTTGAGGAGACTGCGAACACCGGGGAGCTGTTTTTT.

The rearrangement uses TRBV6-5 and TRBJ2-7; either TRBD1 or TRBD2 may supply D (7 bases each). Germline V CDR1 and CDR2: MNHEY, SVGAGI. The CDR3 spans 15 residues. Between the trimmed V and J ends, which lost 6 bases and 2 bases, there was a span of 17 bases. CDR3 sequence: CASSRGGKGPYEQYF. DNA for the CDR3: TGTGCCAGCAGCAGGGGGGGAAAGGGGCCCTACGAGCAGTACTTC.

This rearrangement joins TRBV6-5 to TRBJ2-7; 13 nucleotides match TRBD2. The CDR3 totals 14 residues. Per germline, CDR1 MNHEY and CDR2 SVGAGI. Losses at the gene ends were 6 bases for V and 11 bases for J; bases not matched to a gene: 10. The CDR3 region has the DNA TGTGCCAGCAGCCAAGGACTAGCGGGGGCCCAGGAGTACTTC. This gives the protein CASSQGLAGAQEYF.

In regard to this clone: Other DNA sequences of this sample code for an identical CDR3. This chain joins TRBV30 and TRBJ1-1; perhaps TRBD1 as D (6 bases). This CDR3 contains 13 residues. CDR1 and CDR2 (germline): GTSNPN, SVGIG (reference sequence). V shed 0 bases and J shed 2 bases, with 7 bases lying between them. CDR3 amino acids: CAWSVGGNTEAFF. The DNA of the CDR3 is TGTGCCTGGAGTGTAGGGGGTAACACTGAAGCTTTCTTT.

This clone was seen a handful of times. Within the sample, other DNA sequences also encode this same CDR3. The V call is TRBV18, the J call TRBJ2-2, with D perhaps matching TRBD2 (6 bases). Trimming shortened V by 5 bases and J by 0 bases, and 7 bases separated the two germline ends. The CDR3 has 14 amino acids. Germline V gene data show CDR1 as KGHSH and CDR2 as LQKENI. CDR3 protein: CASSRDSNTGELFF. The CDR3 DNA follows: TGTGCCAGCTCAAGGGACTCGAACACCGGGGAGCTGTTTTTT.

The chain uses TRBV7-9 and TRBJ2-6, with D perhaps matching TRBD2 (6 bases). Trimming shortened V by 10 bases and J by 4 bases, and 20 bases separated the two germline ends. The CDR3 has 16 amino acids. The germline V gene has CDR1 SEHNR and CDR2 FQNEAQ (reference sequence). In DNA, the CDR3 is TGTGCCATCCTCAAGGAGGGCTCTTCCGGGGCCAACGTCCTGACTTTC. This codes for CAILKEGSSGANVLTF.

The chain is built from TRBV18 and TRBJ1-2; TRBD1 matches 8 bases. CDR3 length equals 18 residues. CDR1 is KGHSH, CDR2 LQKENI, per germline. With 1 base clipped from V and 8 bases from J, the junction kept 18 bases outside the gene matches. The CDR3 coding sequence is TGTGCCAGCTCACCACTTCCCTCTGACAGGGGCCTTTTAAACGGCTACACCTTC. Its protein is CASSPLPSDRGLLNGYTF.

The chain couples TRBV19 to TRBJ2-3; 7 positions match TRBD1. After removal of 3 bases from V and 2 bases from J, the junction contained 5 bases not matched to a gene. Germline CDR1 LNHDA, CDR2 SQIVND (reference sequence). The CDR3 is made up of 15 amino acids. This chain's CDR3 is CASSMLTGITDTQYF. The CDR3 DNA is TGTGCCAGTAGTATGCTGACAGGGATCACAGATACGCAGTATTTT.

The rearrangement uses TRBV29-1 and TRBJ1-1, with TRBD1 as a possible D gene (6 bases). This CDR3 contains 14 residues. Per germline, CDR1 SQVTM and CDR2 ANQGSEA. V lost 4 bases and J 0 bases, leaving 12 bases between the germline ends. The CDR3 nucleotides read TGCAGCGTTGGACGACAGGCGTTGAACACTGAAGCTTTCTTT. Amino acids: CSVGRQALNTEAFF.

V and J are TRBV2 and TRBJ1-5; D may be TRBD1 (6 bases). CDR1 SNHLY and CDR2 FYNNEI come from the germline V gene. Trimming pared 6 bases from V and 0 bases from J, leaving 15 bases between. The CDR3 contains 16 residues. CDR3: CASSVGGANSNQPQHF. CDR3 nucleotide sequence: TGTGCCAGCAGCGTAGGGGGGGCTAATAGCAATCAGCCCCAGCATTTT.

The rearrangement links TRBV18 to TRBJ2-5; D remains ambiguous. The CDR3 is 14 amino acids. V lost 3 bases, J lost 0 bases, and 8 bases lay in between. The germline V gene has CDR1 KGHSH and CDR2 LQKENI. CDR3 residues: CASSPLDHQETQYF. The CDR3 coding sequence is TGTGCCAGCTCACCCCTTGACCACCAAGAGACCCAGTACTTC.

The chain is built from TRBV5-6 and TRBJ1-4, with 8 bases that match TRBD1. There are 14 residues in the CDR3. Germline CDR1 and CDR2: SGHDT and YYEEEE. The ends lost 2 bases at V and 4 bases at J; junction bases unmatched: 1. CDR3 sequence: CASSLQGGNEKLFF. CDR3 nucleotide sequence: TGTGCCAGCAGCTTACAGGGGGGTAATGAAAAACTGTTTTTT. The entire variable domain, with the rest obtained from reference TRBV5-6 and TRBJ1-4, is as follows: DAGVTQSPTHLIKTRGQQVTLRCSPKSGHDTVSWYQQALGQGPQFIFQYYEEEERQRGNFPDRFSGHQFPNYSSELNVNALLLGDSALYLCASSLQGGNEKLFFGSGTQLSVL.

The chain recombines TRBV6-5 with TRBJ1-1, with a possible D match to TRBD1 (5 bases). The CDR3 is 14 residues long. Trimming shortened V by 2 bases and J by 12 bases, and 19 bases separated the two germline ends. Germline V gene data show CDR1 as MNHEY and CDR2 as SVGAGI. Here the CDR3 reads CASSYTQWVGTTFF. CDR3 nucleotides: TGTGCCAGCAGTTACACTCAATGGGTAGGGACGACTTTCTTT.

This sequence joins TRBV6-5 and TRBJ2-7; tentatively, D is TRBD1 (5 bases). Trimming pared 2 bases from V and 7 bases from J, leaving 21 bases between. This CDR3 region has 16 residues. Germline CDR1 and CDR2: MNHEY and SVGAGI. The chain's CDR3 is CASSYSPQGPFDEQYF. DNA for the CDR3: TGTGCCAGCAGTTACAGCCCCCAGGGTCCCTTCGATGAGCAGTACTTC.

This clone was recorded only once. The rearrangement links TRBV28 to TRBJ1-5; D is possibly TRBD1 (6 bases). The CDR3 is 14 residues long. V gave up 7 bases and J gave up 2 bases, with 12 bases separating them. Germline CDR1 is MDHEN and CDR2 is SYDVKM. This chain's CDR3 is CASTQGRGNQPQHF. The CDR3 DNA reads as TGTGCCAGCACCCAGGGGCGAGGCAATCAGCCCCAGCATTTT.

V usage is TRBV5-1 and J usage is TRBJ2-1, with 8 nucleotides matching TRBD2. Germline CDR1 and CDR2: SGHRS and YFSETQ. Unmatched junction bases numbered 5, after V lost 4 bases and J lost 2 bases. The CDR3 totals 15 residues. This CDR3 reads CASSQSGGPYNEQFF. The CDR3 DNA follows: TGCGCCAGCAGCCAAAGCGGGGGTCCCTACAATGAGCAGTTCTTC.

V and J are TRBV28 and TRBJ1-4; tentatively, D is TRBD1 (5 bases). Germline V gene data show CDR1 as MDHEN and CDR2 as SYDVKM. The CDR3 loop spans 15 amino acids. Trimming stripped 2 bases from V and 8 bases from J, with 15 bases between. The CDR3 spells CASSLQGAAGEKLFF. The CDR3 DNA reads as TGTGCCAGCAGTTTACAAGGGGCTGCGGGCGAAAAACTGTTTTTT.

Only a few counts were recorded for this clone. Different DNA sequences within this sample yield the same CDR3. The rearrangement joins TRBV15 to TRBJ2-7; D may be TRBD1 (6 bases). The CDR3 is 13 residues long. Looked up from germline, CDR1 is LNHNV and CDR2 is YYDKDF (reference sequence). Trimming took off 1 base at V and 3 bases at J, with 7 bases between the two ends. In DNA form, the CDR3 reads TGTGCCACCAGCAGAGTACAGGGCTACGAGCAGTACTTC. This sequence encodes CATSRVQGYEQYF.

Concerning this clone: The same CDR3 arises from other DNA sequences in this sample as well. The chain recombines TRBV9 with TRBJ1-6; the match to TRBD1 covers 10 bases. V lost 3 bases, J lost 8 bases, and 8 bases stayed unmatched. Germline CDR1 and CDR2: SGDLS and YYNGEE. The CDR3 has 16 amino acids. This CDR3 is CASSAGGQGYHSPLHF. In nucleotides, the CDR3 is TGTGCCAGCAGCGCTGGGGGACAGGGGTATCATTCACCCCTCCACTTT.

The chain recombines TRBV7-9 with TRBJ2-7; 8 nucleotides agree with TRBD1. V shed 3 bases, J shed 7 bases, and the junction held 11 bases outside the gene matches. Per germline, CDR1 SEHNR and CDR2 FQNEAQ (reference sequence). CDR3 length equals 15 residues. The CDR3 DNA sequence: TGTGCCAGCAGCTTTGGACAGGGAAGGGGGCGGGAGCAGTACTTC. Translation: CASSFGQGRGREQYF.

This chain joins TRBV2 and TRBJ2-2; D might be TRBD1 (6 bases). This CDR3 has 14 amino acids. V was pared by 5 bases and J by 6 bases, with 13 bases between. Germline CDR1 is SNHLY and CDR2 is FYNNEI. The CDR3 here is CASSLSQGSGELFF. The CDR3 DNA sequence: TGTGCCAGCAGTTTGTCTCAGGGGTCCGGGGAGCTGTTTTTT.

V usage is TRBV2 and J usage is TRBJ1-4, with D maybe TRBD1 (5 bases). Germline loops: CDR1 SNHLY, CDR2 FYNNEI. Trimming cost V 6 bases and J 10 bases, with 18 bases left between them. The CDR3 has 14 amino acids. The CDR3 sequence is CASRVQGVTGKLFF. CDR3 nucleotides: TGTGCCAGCAGGGTCCAAGGGGTAACGGGAAAACTGTTTTTT. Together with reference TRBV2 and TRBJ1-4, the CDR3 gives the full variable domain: EPEVTQTPSHQVTQMGQEVILRCVPISNHLYFYWYRQILGQKVEFLVSFYNNEISEKSEIFDDQFSVERPDGSNFTLKIRSTKLEDSAMYFCASRVQGVTGKLFFGSGTQLSVL.

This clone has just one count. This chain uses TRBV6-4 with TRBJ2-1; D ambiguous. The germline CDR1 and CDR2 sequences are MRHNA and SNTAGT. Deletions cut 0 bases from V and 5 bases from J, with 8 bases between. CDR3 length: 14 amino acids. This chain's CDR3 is CASSDSPLNNEQFF. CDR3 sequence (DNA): TGTGCCAGCAGTGACTCCCCCCTAAACAATGAGCAGTTCTTC.